This T cell receptor beta chain was found in a study of cytomegalovirus exposure and HLA in healthy donors. PCR was performed using 60 Vbeta and 13 Jbeta primers. Data came from immunoSEQ multiplex PCR; TCRdb stores just in-frame clones and leaves some out. In total, the table holds approximately 120,000 clones. The sequence was obtained from a woman aged 55-69 years in good health and CMV-seronegative. The sample was PBMCs.

CDR3 nucleotide sequence: TGTGCCAGCTCACCAGAGGAGCCGGTTGGGGCCAACGTCCTGACTTTC. Its translation: CASSPEEPVGANVLTF. This rearrangement joins TRBV18 to TRBJ2-6; D uncertain. CDR1 and CDR2 (germline): KGHSH, LQKENI. The V gene lost 2 bases and the J gene lost 3 bases, with 11 bases spanning the gap. CDR3 length: 16 residues.